This T cell receptor beta chain was recorded in a study of CD8+CD57+ T cells in acquired aplastic anemia (dated by TCRdb to the late 2010s). Some background on the complete study: On average, sorted CD4+ and CD8+ cells yielded 3.2 ug of extracted DNA, with a range of roughly 0.18 to 27.4 ug. CD8+CD57+ expansion was defined as frequency above the mean frequency observed in healthy subjects.

General conclusions and limits of the study: Although 25 to 30 CD8+ CDR3 sequences were shared by patients and controls, these sequences appeared highly expressed in patients and within the immunodominant clones of patients. Patients and healthy controls showed no significant difference in CD8+ Simpson's diversity (P=0.060).

CDR1 SNHLY and CDR2 FYNNEI are derived from the germline V gene. The CDR3 goes from the cysteine to the phenylalanine over 15 residues. Just CDR3 DNA is preserved here, 45 bases in frame from base 1. Deletion took 4 bases off V and 7 bases off J, with a span of 19 bases between the germline ends. With respect to this clonotype: Its antigen remains undetermined. One base away there is no much larger clone; base qualities are not given.

Flow cytometry had shown CD8+CD57+ cell expansion in the patients selected for sequencing. Every patient had severe acquired aplastic anemia, diagnosed using the International Study of Aplastic Anemia and Agranulocytosis and Camitta criteria. No therapy had been received by the patients at the time of blood sampling. TCR repertoires of sorted CD4+ and CD8+ blood T cells from severe aplastic anemia patients and healthy subjects were deep-sequenced in the study. Patients were enrolled in the USA under clinicaltrials.gov protocols 00001620, 01623167, 00001397, 00071045, 00081523 and 00961064. Ficoll-Paque density gradient centrifugation was used to isolate peripheral blood mononuclear cells. Before DNA extraction, CD4+ and CD8+ T cells were sorted with FACS or magnetic beads. TCR beta VDJ combination and CDR3 sequence profiling used genomic DNA as the template. An Illumina HiSeq 2000 was the platform used for TCR repertoire sequencing. Per the authors' processing: Repertoire assessment relied on Simpson's diversity index, CDR3 size and DJ length profiles, and TRBV/TRBJ rearrangement plots. Whichever DNA sequence was most abundant in the deep sequencing data was defined as the immunodominant clone. CDR3 amino acid sequences were checked for sharing across subjects and were also compared against the VDJdb database and published repertoires. Starting from the raw public reads, TCRdb applied fastp trimming at Q25, assembled clones with MiXCR and retained in-frame beta chains. Rows matching on CDR3 protein sequence are summarized as one entry with the most common DNA and genes. TCRdb's processing, not the study's, gives the V and J calls here. Counted in this sample were approximately 130,000 distinct CDR3 sequences; approximately 61% of them appeared once. Roughly 30% of the sample belongs to the ten largest clones.

The chain employs TRBV2 and TRBJ2-5, and perhaps TRBD1 as D gene, on 6 matching bases. The TCR was taken from a human donor with aplastic anemia. Specimen: sorted CD4+, CD8+, or CD8+CD57+ T cells (not recorded which) from PBMCs. The sequenced DNA is TGTGCCAGCAGTGTTGAGGGACAAGGTATTGTGACCCAGTACTTC. It is translated as CASSVEGQGIVTQYF.